Listed here are 24 T cell receptor beta chains from one sample, sequenced in a study of vaccination effects on CD4 cells after COVID-19. Under the ViraFEST assay, PBMC were stimulated with viral peptide pools so that antigen-specific CD4+ T cells expanded. Sequencing was performed afterwards. Culturing for 10 to 11 days preceded CD4+ T cell isolation. Assay: immunoSEQ multiplex PCR; the TCRdb copy retains only in-frame clones and omits some. The table records about 61,000 clones, 81% of them present only once. No antigen is known for these receptors. This specimen was CD4+ T cells from PBMCs cultured with HCoV-229E spike peptides, taken before COVID-19 vaccination. The source is a human donor who received a COVID-19 vaccine.

The rearrangement joins TRBV9 to TRBJ2-1, with 7 bases lining up with TRBD1. This CDR3 is built from 13 residues. Germline V gene lookup returns CDR1 SGDLS and CDR2 YYNGEE. V was pared by 5 bases and J by 6 bases, with 5 bases of the junction left unmatched. In DNA, the CDR3 is TGTGCCAGCAGAGAAGGGGGCTCCAATGAGCAGTTCTTC. As protein: CASREGGSNEQFF.

The rearrangement links TRBV9 to TRBJ1-1; D is possibly TRBD1 (6 bases). The CDR3 has 16 amino acids. The germline CDR1 and CDR2 sequences are SGDLS and YYNGEE. The ends were cut back, 4 bases at V and 5 bases at J, with 21 bases in the middle. CDR3 in amino acids: CASSSSPLRRGTEAFF. CDR3 coding DNA: TGTGCCAGCAGCTCTTCTCCCCTAAGGAGGGGGACTGAAGCTTTCTTT.

The chain carries TRBV4-2 and TRBJ1-1; D remains unclear. Germline V gives CDR1 LGHNA, CDR2 YNFKEQ. Trimming shortened V by 1 base and J by 4 bases, and 13 bases separated the two germline ends. This CDR3 region has 15 residues. The CDR3 sequence is CASSQVSKKGTEAFF. In nucleotides, the CDR3 is TGTGCCAGCAGCCAAGTGTCTAAGAAGGGCACTGAAGCTTTCTTT.

The V and J genes are TRBV10-2 and TRBJ2-7; D is unresolved. Trimming removed 0 bases at V and 7 bases at J, with 7 bases between. There are 12 residues in the CDR3. CDR1 and CDR2 from the germline V gene are WSHSY and SAAADI. The CDR3 reads CASSESSGEQYV. CDR3 nucleotide sequence: TGCGCCAGCAGTGAGTCAAGTGGTGAGCAGTACGTC.

The V call is TRBV10-3, the J call TRBJ1-3; the D gene is possibly TRBD1 (6 bases). Per the germline V gene, CDR1 is ENHRY and CDR2 is SYGVKD. CDR3 length: 13 residues. Trimming pared 10 bases from V and 3 bases from J, leaving 13 bases between. The CDR3 nucleotides read TGTGCCACACAATCCAGGGGTGGAAACACCATATATTTT. Translation: CATQSRGGNTIYF.

The genes are TRBV4-1 and TRBJ2-5; D is perhaps TRBD1 (6 bases). CDR3 length: 16 amino acids. Per germline, CDR1 MGHRA and CDR2 YSYEKL. Trimming removed 3 bases at V and 2 bases at J, with 16 bases between. CDR3 protein: CASSQGLQGSQETQYF. The CDR3 DNA reads as TGCGCCAGCAGCCAGGGGTTACAGGGTTCTCAAGAGACCCAGTACTTC.

The chain recombines TRBV6-5 with TRBJ1-5, with no clear D. The CDR3 has 13 amino acids. Between the trimmed V and J ends, which lost 6 bases and 0 bases, there was a span of 6 bases. The germline gives CDR1 MNHEY, CDR2 SVGAGI. This chain's CDR3 is CASRIDSNQPQHF. The DNA of the CDR3 is TGTGCCAGCAGAATTGATAGCAATCAGCCCCAGCATTTT.

The chain couples TRBV20-1 to TRBJ2-4; 7 bases agree with TRBD1. After removal of 4 bases from V and 2 bases from J, the junction contained 5 bases not matched to a gene. There are 14 residues in the CDR3. Germline V CDR1 and CDR2: DFQATT, SNEGSKA (reference sequence). The CDR3 DNA reads as TGCAGTGCTACTGACAGGGTAACCAAAAACATTCAGTACTTC. Translating it yields CSATDRVTKNIQYF.

The genes are TRBV6-5 and TRBJ1-2, with D perhaps TRBD1 (5 bases). The CDR3 runs to 14 residues. In germline, CDR1 is MNHEY, CDR2 SVGAGI. The V and J ends lost 8 bases and 3 bases respectively, with 16 bases between them. For the CDR3, the DNA is TGTGCCAGCCATAGGCAGGGAGTAGACTATGGCTACACCTTC. Translating it yields CASHRQGVDYGYTF.

The chain combines TRBV6-6 with TRBJ2-3, with a tentative D call TRBD1 (5 bases). CDR3 length: 12 residues. The V gene's germline CDR1 is MNHNY and CDR2 SVGAGI (reference sequence). The germline V and J ends were trimmed by 8 bases and 3 bases, with 9 bases remaining between them. DNA of the CDR3: TGTGCCAGCGCAAAGGGGACAGATACGCAGTATTTT. Translating it yields CASAKGTDTQYF.

The chain employs TRBV7-9 and TRBJ2-5, with 7 bases fitting TRBD1. After removal of 3 bases from V and 2 bases from J, the junction contained 3 bases not matched to a gene. There are 14 residues in the CDR3. Germline-derived CDR1 and CDR2 are SEHNR and FQNEAQ (reference sequence). CDR3 DNA: TGTGCCAGCAGCTTCCGGGACAGTCAAGAGACCCAGTACTTC. This gives the protein CASSFRDSQETQYF. Supplemented by reference TRBV7-9 and TRBJ2-5, the full variable domain reads DTGVSQNPRHKITKRGQNVTFRCDPISEHNRLYWYRQTLGQGPEFLTYFQNEAQLEKSRLLSDRFSAERPKGSFSTLEIQRTEQGDSAMYLCASSFRDSQETQYFGPGTRLLVL.

The chain employs TRBV20-1 and TRBJ2-7; the D is unclear. CDR1 DFQATT and CDR2 SNEGSKA come from the germline V gene (reference sequence). There are 13 residues in the CDR3. V was shortened by 6 bases and J by 1 base, with 13 bases between the two germline ends. The CDR3 region has the DNA TGCAGTGCCAGTTCAGGTCGATCCTACGAGCAGTACGTC. This codes for CSASSGRSYEQYV.

Comment on this clone: One end of the junction is discordant with germline, which a read error may explain. V usage is TRBV19 and J usage is TRBJ2-1; D may match TRBD1 or TRBD2 (5 bases each). The germline CDR1 and CDR2 sequences are LNHDA and SQIVND (reference sequence). This CDR3 contains 16 residues. This chain's CDR3 is CASRTGTPSSCNEQFF. CDR3 DNA sequence: TGTGCCAGTAGGACCGGGACGCCGAGCTCCTGCAATGAGCAGTTCTTC.

V gene TRBV5-1 combines with J gene TRBJ2-1; 8 bases agree with TRBD1. This CDR3 spans 15 amino acids. Germline V gene lookup returns CDR1 SGHRS and CDR2 YFSETQ. The trim removed 4 bases at V and 5 bases at J, leaving 8 bases unmatched. DNA for the CDR3: TGCGCCAGCAGCCCCCGGGACAGGTTAAACAATGAGCAGTTCTTC. This sequence encodes CASSPRDRLNNEQFF.

The chain recombines TRBV10-1 with TRBJ1-3; the D is unclear. The V and J ends lost 3 bases and 2 bases respectively, with 14 bases between them. Germline CDR1 is WNHNN and CDR2 is SYGVQD (reference sequence). The CDR3 is 16 amino acids. As DNA, the CDR3 is TGCGCCAGCAGTGAAAGCAGGTTCGAAACTGGAAACACCATATATTTT. It encodes CASSESRFETGNTIYF.

The J gene is TRBJ2-3, the V gene TRBV7-2; D call uncertain. Trimming stripped 1 base from V and 1 base from J, with 6 bases between. The CDR3 runs to 14 residues. The germline CDR1 and CDR2 sequences are SGHTA and FQGNSA. The CDR3 here is CASSLVSRTDTQYF. The CDR3 DNA reads TGTGCCAGCAGCTTAGTATCCCGCACAGATACGCAGTATTTT.

The V call is TRBV15, the J call TRBJ1-3; D uncertain. Germline values: CDR1 LNHNV, CDR2 YYDKDF (reference sequence). Trimming left V 3 bases short and J 0 bases short, with 9 bases between. The CDR3 is 15 amino acids. This CDR3 is CATSRKANSGNTIYF. The CDR3 DNA is TGTGCCACCAGCAGGAAAGCTAACTCTGGAAACACCATATATTTT.

This clone was recorded only once. The CDR3 loop reads CASSYSRQGATNEKLFF. CDR3 nucleotides: TGTGCCAGCAGTTACTCGAGGCAGGGAGCAACTAATGAAAAACTGTTTTTT. This chain links TRBV6-2 or TRBV6-3 with TRBJ1-4; a weak D match, TRBD1 (5 bases). V was shortened by 0 bases and J by 0 bases, with 11 bases between the two germline ends. Germline CDR1 is MNHEY and CDR2 is SVGEGT. There are 17 residues in the CDR3.

V is TRBV5-1 and J is TRBJ1-5; 7 bases line up with TRBD1. The CDR3 is 15 residues long. Germline V gives CDR1 SGHRS, CDR2 YFSETQ. J was trimmed by 0 bases and V by 4 bases; bases with no gene match: 4. In DNA form, the CDR3 reads TGCGCCAGCAGCGAAGGGACAGCTAGCAATCAGCCCCAGCATTTT. Translation gives CASSEGTASNQPQHF.

The sample holds a few counts of this clone. This sequence joins TRBV24-1 and TRBJ2-1; 12 nucleotides match TRBD2. The germline V gene encodes CDR1 KGHDR and CDR2 SFDVKD. V lost 1 base, J lost 7 bases, and 4 bases stayed unmatched. CDR3 length: 16 residues. The CDR3: CATSDFASGGANEQFF. The CDR3, as DNA: TGTGCCACCAGTGATTTCGCTAGCGGGGGGGCTAATGAGCAGTTCTTC.

CDR3 in amino acids: CASSFGQGWEEKLFF. The CDR3 DNA follows: TGTGCCAGTAGTTTCGGACAGGGCTGGGAAGAAAAACTGTTTTTT. The chain links TRBV19 to TRBJ1-4, with 8 positions matching TRBD1. Germline lookup yields CDR1 LNHDA and CDR2 SQIVND (reference sequence). CDR3 length equals 15 residues. V was pared by 5 bases and J by 8 bases, with 10 bases of the junction left unmatched.

There are a few counts of this clone. V and J are TRBV12-3 or TRBV12-4 and TRBJ1-6; a possible D gene is TRBD1 (6 bases). This CDR3 contains 13 residues. V was pared by 11 bases and J by 8 bases, with 16 bases between. CDR3: CAHSVGGHSPLHF. The CDR3 DNA follows: TGTGCCCACTCTGTGGGGGGCCATTCACCCCTCCACTTT.

The chain has TRBV5-1 and TRBJ2-5, with 9 bases aligning to TRBD2. Germline trimming cut 4 bases from V and 2 bases from J; bases unmatched to any gene: 6. There are 15 residues in the CDR3. From germline, CDR1 is SGHRS and CDR2 YFSETQ. The CDR3 nucleotides read TGCGCCAGCAGCGTCGCGGGGGGGCAACAAGAGACCCAGTACTTC. Amino acids: CASSVAGGQQETQYF.

The CDR3 reads CASSIAGGVGADTQYF. CDR3 DNA sequence: TGTGCCAGTAGTATAGCTGGGGGAGTAGGGGCAGATACGCAGTATTTT. The chain links TRBV19 to TRBJ2-3; D tentatively reads TRBD1 or TRBD2 (5 bases each). Germline lookup yields CDR1 LNHDA and CDR2 SQIVND (reference sequence). The CDR3 has 16 amino acids. With 1 base removed from V and 4 bases from J, the gap between germline ends came to 15 bases.